This TCR beta chain was identified during a study of T cells in Graves' hyperthyroidism and ophthalmopathy. Study-level results: A model built on 13 V-J features separated ophthalmopathy from stable hyperthyroidism. Most clonotypes that expanded in the thyroid above 0.001 also showed up in blood.

As concerns this clonotype: Its antigen is not known.

TCR beta CDR3 sequences were amplified from RNA transcripts. Using the HTBI primer set, a first-round RT-PCR was run on the TCR CDR3. TCRdb reprocessed the multiplex PCR reads via MiXCR and lists one record per CDR3 protein. The profile covers 800,000 or so distinct CDR3 sequences, with over 35% appearing a single time and roughly 8.3% taken by the ten largest. Diagnosis of hyperthyroidism was new in patients aged 18 to 65, and its duration was under 2 months. Cells are PBMCs isolated from more than 8.5 ml of fresh blood. Sequences were obtained from blood. This TCR was sampled from a man younger than 35 with Graves' hyperthyroidism.

CDR3 in amino acids: CASGPGANTGELFF. DNA for the CDR3: TGTGCTAGTGGTCCAGGCGCGAACACCGGGGAGCTGTTTTTT. The rearrangement links TRBV12-5 to TRBJ2-2; D is undetermined. This CDR3 has 14 residues. Germline values: CDR1 LGHNT, CDR2 FRNRAP. Trimming left V 5 bases short and J 0 bases short, with 7 bases between.